The 24 T cell receptor beta chains below all came from one sample that was sequenced in a study of identical twins. MiXCR was run by TCRdb on the 5' RACE reads, yielding one entry per CDR3 protein. The sample yields fewer than 250,000 distinct CDR3 sequences, roughly 7.5% seen once. These same records also appear under a second study, on yellow fever vaccine responses in identical twins.

The material sequenced was CD8+ T cells sorted from blood. The source of these receptors is a woman younger than 30 in good health.

At least ten counts were recorded for this clonotype. The CDR3 sequence: CASSLGAPVEAFF. CDR3 nucleotides: TGTGCCAGCAGCTTAGGGGCCCCAGTGGAAGCTTTCTTT. The chain joins TRBV7-9 to TRBJ1-1, with D unclear. CDR3 length: 13 amino acids. V lost 1 base and J 8 bases, leaving 11 bases between the germline ends. Germline V gives CDR1 SEHNR, CDR2 FQNEAQ (reference sequence).

Here the CDR3 DNA reads TGTGCCAGCAGCCCGACTAGCGGGCGTGCAGATACGCAGTATTTT. Its protein product is CASSPTSGRADTQYF. V gene TRBV9 combines with J gene TRBJ2-3; 10 nucleotides align to TRBD2. CDR1 is SGDLS and CDR2 is YYNGEE in the germline V gene. The CDR3 totals 15 residues. V lost 4 bases and J lost 4; bases outside the gene matches: 6.

This clonotype showed up just a few times. V gene TRBV15 combines with J gene TRBJ2-3; 7 bases align to TRBD1. CDR1 is LNHNV, CDR2 YYDKDF, per germline (reference sequence). CDR3 length: 16 residues. J lost 2 bases, V lost 4 bases, and 9 bases had no gene match. This chain's CDR3 is CATSTRQGGITDTQYF. CDR3 bases: TGTGCCACCAGCACCCGACAGGGCGGTATCACAGATACGCAGTATTTT.

This clonotype was seen at least ten times. The chain links TRBV24-1 to TRBJ2-2; the D is unclear. The CDR3 runs 17 residues. V lost 2 bases and J lost 5, with 17 bases in between. Germline V lookup: CDR1 KGHDR, CDR2 SFDVKD. The CDR3: CATSDWGPTSRTGELFF. The CDR3 region has the DNA TGTGCCACCAGTGATTGGGGTCCAACCTCACGGACCGGGGAGCTGTTTTTT.

The J gene is TRBJ2-2, the V gene TRBV5-6, with 12 bases fitting TRBD1. Germline V gene data show CDR1 as SGHDT and CDR2 as YYEEEE. The V gene end was trimmed by 7 bases and the J gene end by 6 bases; junction bases not matched to a gene: 4. This CDR3 spans 14 amino acids. CDR3 in amino acids: CASSGTGGSGELFF. The CDR3 DNA reads as TGTGCCAGCTCCGGGACAGGGGGCTCCGGGGAGCTGTTTTTT.

This clonotype was picked up a small number of times. The chain combines TRBV7-2 with TRBJ1-1; D uncertain. Trimming removed 2 bases from V and 7 bases from J, with 14 bases in between. The CDR3 has 14 amino acids. Germline CDR1 and CDR2: SGHTA and FQGNSA. CDR3 protein: CASSLNRRVGEAFF. Written as DNA, the CDR3 is TGTGCCAGCAGCTTAAATAGAAGGGTGGGTGAAGCTTTCTTT.

This clonotype was picked up a small number of times. The chain uses TRBV19 and TRBJ1-1; D gene ambiguous. Germline V gene lookup returns CDR1 LNHDA and CDR2 SQIVND (reference sequence). CDR3 length equals 13 residues. Between the trimmed V and J ends, which lost 7 bases and 0 bases, there was a span of 9 bases. Here the CDR3 reads CASKVSVNTEAFF. The CDR3 DNA reads as TGTGCCAGTAAAGTCTCGGTGAACACTGAAGCTTTCTTT.

This clonotype was observed many times. The rearrangement joins TRBV4-1 to TRBJ2-7, with TRBD2 matching over 7 bases. Germline CDR1 is MGHRA and CDR2 is YSYEKL. The junction had 8 bases not matched to a gene; V was cut back by 2 bases and J by 4 bases. This CDR3 has 15 residues. Here the CDR3 reads CASSQIMAGVYEQYF. The CDR3 DNA reads as TGCGCCAGCAGCCAAATTATGGCGGGAGTGTACGAGCAGTACTTC.

The table lists this clonotype with many counts. The chain carries TRBV25-1 and TRBJ2-3, with D perhaps TRBD1 or TRBD2 (5 bases each). This CDR3 comprises 14 residues. CDR1 and CDR2 (germline): MGHDK, SYGVNS. V lost 5 bases and J lost 2, with 11 bases in between. The CDR3 reads CASSKGRSTDTQYF. The CDR3 DNA reads TGTGCCAGCAGTAAGGGACGGTCCACAGATACGCAGTATTTT.

Many counts were recorded for this clonotype. The chain has TRBV5-1 and TRBJ2-2; TRBD2 might be the D (6 bases). Trimming took 5 bases from V and 0 from J, leaving 17 bases between them. The CDR3 contains 17 residues. In germline, CDR1 is SGHRS, CDR2 YFSETQ. This CDR3 reads CASSHTMEGANTGELFF. CDR3 DNA sequence: TGCGCCAGCAGTCACACCATGGAGGGAGCGAACACCGGGGAGCTGTTTTTT.

This clonotype was counted ten times or more. The chain employs TRBV29-1 and TRBJ1-2, with 7 nucleotides matching TRBD1. Germline V gene sequence: CDR1 SQVTM, CDR2 ANQGSEA. Unmatched junction bases numbered 18, after V lost 3 bases and J lost 14 bases. The CDR3 runs 14 residues. CDR3 nucleotides: TGCAGCGTTGACCCACGCCCGGACAGGAGTGGTGAGACCTTC. It encodes CSVDPRPDRSGETF. Filled out from reference TRBV29-1 and TRBJ1-2, the complete variable domain reads SAVISQKPSRDICQRGTSLTIQCQVDSQVTMMFWYRQQPGQSLTLIATANQGSEATYESGFVIDKFPISRPNLTFSTLTVSNMSPEDSSIYLCSVDPRPDRSGETFGSGTRLTVV.

This clonotype was recorded many times. The chain carries TRBV5-1 and TRBJ1-1; 7 nucleotides agree with TRBD1. The V gene end was trimmed by 4 bases and the J gene end by 5 bases; junction bases not matched to a gene: 5. CDR3 length equals 13 residues. Germline V gene lookup returns CDR1 SGHRS and CDR2 YFSETQ. CDR3 coding DNA: TGCGCCAGCAGCACGGGACAGAGAACTGAAGCTTTCTTT. Amino acid sequence: CASSTGQRTEAFF.

This clonotype was counted a few times. V gene TRBV28 combines with J gene TRBJ2-1; a possible D gene is TRBD1 (6 bases). Germline V lookup: CDR1 MDHEN, CDR2 SYDVKM. V shed 5 bases and J shed 10 bases, with 15 bases lying between them. The CDR3 spans 13 residues. DNA of the CDR3: TGTGCCAGCAGTCAGCCAGGGGCAGGAGAGCAGTTCTTC. It encodes CASSQPGAGEQFF.

This clonotype turned up a few times. The chain employs TRBV6-1 and TRBJ2-7, with TRBD2 matching 9 bases. The V and J ends lost 6 bases and 0 bases, in that order; junction bases with no gene match: 18. The CDR3 consists of 19 residues. Germline V gene lookup returns CDR1 MNHNS and CDR2 SASEGT. The CDR3 is CASSRLSALAGASSYEQYF. As DNA, the CDR3 is TGTGCCAGCAGCCGGCTATCGGCACTAGCGGGTGCGAGCTCCTACGAGCAGTACTTC.

The chain recombines TRBV4-1 with TRBJ1-2, with 8 bases aligning to TRBD1. This CDR3 comprises 15 residues. Germline V lookup: CDR1 MGHRA, CDR2 YSYEKL. J gave up 2 bases and V 4 bases, and 6 bases lay outside the gene matches. The CDR3 spells CASSRLQGENYGYTF. The CDR3 bases are TGCGCCAGCAGCCGCCTACAGGGGGAAAACTATGGCTACACCTTC.

The chain employs TRBV19 and TRBJ1-1; no clear D. The CDR3 spans 14 residues. V was cut by 7 bases and J by 0 bases, with 12 bases left in between. CDR1 is LNHDA, CDR2 SQIVND, per germline (reference sequence). CDR3 protein: CASTVGDMNTEAFF. The CDR3 DNA follows: TGTGCCAGTACTGTCGGAGATATGAACACTGAAGCTTTCTTT.

This clonotype was counted a few times. The rearrangement links TRBV15 to TRBJ2-1; D uncertain. CDR1 is LNHNV and CDR2 is YYDKDF in the germline V gene (reference sequence). With 1 base removed from V and 6 bases from J, the gap between germline ends came to 10 bases. CDR3 length equals 14 residues. For the CDR3, the DNA is TGTGCCACCAGCAGAGTCTCCGTTTTCAATGAGCAGTTCTTC. Translating it yields CATSRVSVFNEQFF. The entire variable domain, with the rest obtained from reference TRBV15 and TRBJ2-1, is as follows: DAMVIQNPRYQVTQFGKPVTLSCSQTLNHNVMYWYQQKSSQAPKLLFHYYDKDFNNEADTPDNFQSRRPNTSFCFLDIRSPGLGDTAMYLCATSRVSVFNEQFFGPGTRLTVL.

Ten or more counts support this clonotype. V usage is TRBV12-3 or TRBV12-4 and J usage is TRBJ2-1; the D is unclear. The V gene lost 1 base and the J gene lost 7 bases, with 5 bases spanning the gap. This CDR3 spans 12 amino acids. The CDR3 reads CASSLGFNEQFF. The CDR3 DNA sequence: TGTGCCAGCAGTTTAGGGTTTAATGAGCAGTTCTTC.

The chain carries TRBV5-5 and TRBJ1-5; a possible D gene is TRBD1 (5 bases). The V end lost 5 bases, the J end lost 1 base, and 10 bases lay between the germline ends. The germline V gene has CDR1 SGHKS and CDR2 YYEKEE (reference sequence). CDR3 length equals 14 residues. The CDR3 DNA reads TGTGCCAGCAGAGCAGGGTCCAGCAATCAGCCCCAGCATTTT. This gives the protein CASRAGSSNQPQHF.

This clonotype has only a few counts. The chain has TRBV2 and TRBJ2-7, with D possibly being TRBD1 or TRBD2 (6 bases each). From germline, CDR1 is SNHLY and CDR2 FYNNEI. The CDR3 contains 15 residues. V was trimmed by 1 base and J by 3 bases, leaving 13 bases between them. Written as DNA, the CDR3 is TGTGCCAGCAGTGAAGAAACGGGGGCTAACTACGAGCAGTACTTC. This encodes CASSEETGANYEQYF.

This clonotype was detected ten times or more. The chain carries TRBV12-3 or TRBV12-4 and TRBJ1-4, with D tentatively TRBD1 (5 bases). V lost 5 bases and J 3 bases, leaving 10 bases between the germline ends. The CDR3 runs 14 residues. CDR3 DNA: TGTGCCAGCAGTCCCGGGGGGGCTAATGAAAAACTGTTTTTT. Protein: CASSPGGANEKLFF.

V and J are TRBV7-6 and TRBJ2-5, with 11 nucleotides matching TRBD1. V shed 2 bases, J shed 4 bases, and the junction held 3 bases outside the gene matches. This CDR3 has 15 amino acids. The V gene's germline CDR1 is SGHVS and CDR2 FNYEAQ. CDR3: CASSLRTGGRETQYF. DNA for the CDR3: TGTGCCAGCAGCTTAAGGACAGGGGGCAGAGAGACCCAGTACTTC. Variable domain in full (rest from reference TRBV7-6 and TRBJ2-5): GAGVSQSPRYKVTKRGQDVALRCDPISGHVSLYWYRQALGQGPEFLTYFNYEAQQDKSGLPNDRFSAERPEGSISTLTIQRTEQRDSAMYRCASSLRTGGRETQYFGPGTRLLVL.

The V call is TRBV5-5, the J call TRBJ2-7, with a possible D match to TRBD1 (7 bases). This CDR3 comprises 15 residues. V dropped 4 bases and J dropped 3 bases, with 17 bases sitting between them. The V gene's germline CDR1 is SGHKS and CDR2 YYEKEE (reference sequence). The CDR3 region is CASSVGGTVDYEQYF. The CDR3 region has the DNA TGTGCCAGCAGCGTTGGCGGGACAGTGGACTACGAGCAGTACTTC.

This clonotype occurred many times. V usage is TRBV5-1 and J usage is TRBJ2-7; D assignment may be TRBD1 or TRBD2 (5 bases each). Trimming took off 9 bases at V and 2 bases at J, with 15 bases between the two ends. The germline CDR1 and CDR2 sequences are SGHRS and YFSETQ. The CDR3 spans 13 residues. This chain's CDR3 is CATSLGTAYEQYF. In nucleotides, the CDR3 is TGCGCCACCTCTCTGGGGACGGCCTACGAGCAGTACTTC.